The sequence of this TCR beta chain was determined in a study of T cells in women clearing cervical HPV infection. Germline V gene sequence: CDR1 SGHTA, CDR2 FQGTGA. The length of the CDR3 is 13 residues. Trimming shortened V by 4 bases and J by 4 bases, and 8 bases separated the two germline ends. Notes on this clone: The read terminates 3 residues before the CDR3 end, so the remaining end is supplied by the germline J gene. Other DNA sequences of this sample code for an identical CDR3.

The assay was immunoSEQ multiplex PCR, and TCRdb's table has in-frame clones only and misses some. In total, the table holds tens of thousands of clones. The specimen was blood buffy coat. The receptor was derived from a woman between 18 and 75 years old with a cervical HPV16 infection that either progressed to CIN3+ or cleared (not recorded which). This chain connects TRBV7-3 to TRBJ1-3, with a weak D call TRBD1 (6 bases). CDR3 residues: CASSSDRGNTIYF. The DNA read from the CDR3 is TGTGCCAGCAGCTCAGACAGGGGAAACACC.